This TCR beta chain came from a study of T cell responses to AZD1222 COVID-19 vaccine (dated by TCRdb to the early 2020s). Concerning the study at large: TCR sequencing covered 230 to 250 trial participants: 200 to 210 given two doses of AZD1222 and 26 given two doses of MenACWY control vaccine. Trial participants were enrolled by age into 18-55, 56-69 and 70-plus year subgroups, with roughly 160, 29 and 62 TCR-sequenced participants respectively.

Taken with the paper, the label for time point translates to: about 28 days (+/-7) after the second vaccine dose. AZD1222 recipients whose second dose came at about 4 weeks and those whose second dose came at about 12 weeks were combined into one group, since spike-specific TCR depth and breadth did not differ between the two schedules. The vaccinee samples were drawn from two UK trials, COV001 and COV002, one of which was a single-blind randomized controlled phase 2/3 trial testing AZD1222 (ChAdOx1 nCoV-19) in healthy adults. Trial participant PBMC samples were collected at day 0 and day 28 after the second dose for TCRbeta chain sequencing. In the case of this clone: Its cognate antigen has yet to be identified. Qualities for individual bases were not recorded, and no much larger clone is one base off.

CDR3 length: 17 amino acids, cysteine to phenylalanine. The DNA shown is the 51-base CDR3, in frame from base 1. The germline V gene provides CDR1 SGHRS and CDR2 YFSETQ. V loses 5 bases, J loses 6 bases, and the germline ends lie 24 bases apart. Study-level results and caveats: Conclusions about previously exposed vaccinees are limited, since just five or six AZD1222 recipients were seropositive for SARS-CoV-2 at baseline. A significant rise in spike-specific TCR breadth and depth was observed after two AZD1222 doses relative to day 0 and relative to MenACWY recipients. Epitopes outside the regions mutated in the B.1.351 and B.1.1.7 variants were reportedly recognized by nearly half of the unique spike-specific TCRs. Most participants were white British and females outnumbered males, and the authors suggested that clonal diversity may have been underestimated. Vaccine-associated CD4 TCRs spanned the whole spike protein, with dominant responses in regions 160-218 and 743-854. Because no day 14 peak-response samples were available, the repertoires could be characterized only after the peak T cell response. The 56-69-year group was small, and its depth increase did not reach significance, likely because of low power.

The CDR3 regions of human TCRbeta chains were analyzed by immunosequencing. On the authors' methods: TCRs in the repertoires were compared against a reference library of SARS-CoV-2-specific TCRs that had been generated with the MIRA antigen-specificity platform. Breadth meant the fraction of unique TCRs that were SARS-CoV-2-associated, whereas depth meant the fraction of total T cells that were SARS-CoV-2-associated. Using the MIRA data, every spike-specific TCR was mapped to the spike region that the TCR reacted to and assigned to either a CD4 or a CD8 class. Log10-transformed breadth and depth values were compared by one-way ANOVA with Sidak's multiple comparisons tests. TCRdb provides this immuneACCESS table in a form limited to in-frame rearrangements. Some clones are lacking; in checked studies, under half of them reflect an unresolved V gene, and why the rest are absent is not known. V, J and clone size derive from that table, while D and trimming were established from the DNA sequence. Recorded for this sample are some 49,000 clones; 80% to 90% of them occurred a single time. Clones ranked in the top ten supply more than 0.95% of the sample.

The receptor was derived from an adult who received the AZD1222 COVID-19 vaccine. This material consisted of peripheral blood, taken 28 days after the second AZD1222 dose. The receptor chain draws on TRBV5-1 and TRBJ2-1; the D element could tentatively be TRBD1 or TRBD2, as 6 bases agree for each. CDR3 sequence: CASSSAPLRGVANEQFF. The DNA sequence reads TGCGCCAGCAGTTCCGCCCCACTTAGGGGGGTGGCCAATGAGCAGTTCTTC.